This TCR beta chain was captured in a study of cytomegalovirus exposure and HLA in healthy donors. Broader study findings: It was reported that the classifier diagnosed cytomegalovirus status with high specificity and sensitivity in both the original and validation cohorts.

Regarding this clone: Its specificity is not known.

These donors were members of the 120-subject validation cohort, a group separate from the approximately 700-subject first cohort. TCRdb keeps only in-frame clones here, not all; method: immunoSEQ multiplex PCR. The sample has 130,000 to 150,000 clones; nearly 90% are singletons. This TCR came from a woman in her late teens or twenties in good health and CMV-seropositive. The sequencing sample was made of PBMCs.

This CDR3 is CASSLGLAGGLRDTQYF. The DNA for the CDR3 is TGTGCCAGCAGCTTAGGACTAGCGGGGGGCCTTAGAGATACGCAGTATTTT. This sequence joins TRBV7-2 and TRBJ2-3; 13 bases are a match to TRBD2. The germline gives CDR1 SGHTA, CDR2 FQGNSA. The CDR3 is made up of 17 amino acids. Trimming cost V 1 base and J 5 bases; bases outside gene matches: 6.